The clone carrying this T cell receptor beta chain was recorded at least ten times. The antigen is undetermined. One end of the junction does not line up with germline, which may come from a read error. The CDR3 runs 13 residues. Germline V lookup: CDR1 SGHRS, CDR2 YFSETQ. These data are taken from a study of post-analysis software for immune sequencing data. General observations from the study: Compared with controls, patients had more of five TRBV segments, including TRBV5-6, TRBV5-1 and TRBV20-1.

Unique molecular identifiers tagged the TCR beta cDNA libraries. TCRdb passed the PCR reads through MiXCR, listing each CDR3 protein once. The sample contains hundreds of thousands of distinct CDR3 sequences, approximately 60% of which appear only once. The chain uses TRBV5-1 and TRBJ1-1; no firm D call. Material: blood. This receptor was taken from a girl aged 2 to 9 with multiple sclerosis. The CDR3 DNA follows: TGTGCCAGCAGTTTAACAGTGAACACTGAAGCTTTCTTT. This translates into CASSLTVNTEAFF.